What follows are 30 T cell receptor beta chains derived from one specimen sequenced in a study of cytomegalovirus exposure and HLA in healthy donors. Both 60 Vbeta primers and 13 Jbeta primers went into the PCR. Profiling relied on immunoSEQ multiplex PCR, and the TCRdb table lists in-frame clones only, not all of them. The data show 150,000 to 200,000 clones, around 87% seen once. Specimen: PBMCs. Receptors originate from a boy aged 2 to 10 in good health and CMV-seronegative.

Concerning this clone itself: A junction end diverges from the germline sequence, so it may reflect a read error. The same CDR3 is also encoded by other DNA sequences in this sample. The chain uses TRBV29-1 and TRBJ2-7; 7 nucleotides align to TRBD1. This CDR3 contains 14 residues. Per germline, CDR1 SQVTM and CDR2 ANQGSEA. DNA of the CDR3: TGCAGCGTCGAAGAGGGTGACAGGGAGTACGAGCAGTACTTC. This gives the protein CSVEEGDREYEQYF.

This clone occurred a few times. V is TRBV10-3 and J is TRBJ1-5, with D unclear. This CDR3 spans 13 amino acids. The V end was cut by 0 bases, the J end by 4 bases, with 4 bases between. Per the germline V gene, CDR1 is ENHRY and CDR2 is SYGVKD. The CDR3: CAISESRNQPQHF. CDR3 nucleotide sequence: TGTGCCATCAGTGAGTCTAGAAATCAGCCCCAGCATTTT.

The gene calls are TRBV13 and TRBJ2-7, with D possibly matching TRBD2 (6 bases). Germline V gene data show CDR1 as PRHDT and CDR2 as FYEKMQ (reference sequence). The germline V and J ends were trimmed by 4 bases and 0 bases, with 13 bases remaining between them. This CDR3 is 15 amino acids long. The CDR3 loop is CASSSFASDSYEQYF. Written as DNA, the CDR3 is TGTGCCAGCAGCTCCTTTGCTAGCGACTCCTACGAGCAGTACTTC.

The rearrangement links TRBV10-1 to TRBJ2-1; TRBD2 matches 10 bases. CDR1 and CDR2 from the germline V gene are WNHNN and SYGVQD (reference sequence). V trimming: 4 bases; J trimming: 4 bases; junction bases outside the gene matches: 7. The CDR3 is 16 amino acids. CDR3 bases: TGCGCCAGCAGTGGGGGCCTAGCGGGGGTATACAATGAGCAGTTCTTC. Encoded protein: CASSGGLAGVYNEQFF.

This chain connects TRBV6-6 to TRBJ1-2; 7 bases are a match to TRBD1. The CDR3 length is 13 residues. Germline lookup yields CDR1 MNHNY and CDR2 SVGAGI (reference sequence). The junction had 6 bases not matched to a gene; V was cut back by 4 bases and J by 7 bases. The CDR3: CASSSETGSGYTF. Here the CDR3 DNA reads TGTGCCAGCAGTTCCGAGACAGGGTCTGGCTACACCTTC.

CDR3 protein: CASSLGPAGVSSYEQYF. The CDR3 nucleotides are TGTGCCAGCAGTTTAGGGCCCGCTGGCGTCAGCTCCTACGAGCAGTACTTC. The J gene is TRBJ2-7, the V gene TRBV28, with D hard to call. The CDR3 consists of 17 residues. The germline CDR1 and CDR2 sequences are MDHEN and SYDVKM. Trimming removed 2 bases from V and 0 bases from J, with 17 bases in between.

The CDR3 is CASSSTGGGPNTEAFF. As DNA, the CDR3 is TGTGCCAGCAGTTCTACCGGGGGGGGCCCAAACACTGAAGCTTTCTTT. V and J are TRBV28 and TRBJ1-1, with a possible D match to TRBD1 (6 bases). Germline V gene sequence: CDR1 MDHEN, CDR2 SYDVKM. With 4 bases removed from V and 2 bases from J, the gap between germline ends came to 17 bases. The CDR3 is made up of 16 amino acids.

The V gene is TRBV19, the J gene TRBJ2-1, with 7 bases matching TRBD1. The germline V gene encodes CDR1 LNHDA and CDR2 SQIVND (reference sequence). The CDR3 has 15 amino acids. Losses at the gene ends were 0 bases for V and 6 bases for J; bases not matched to a gene: 5. This chain's CDR3 is CASSIDRGSRNEQFF. CDR3 nucleotides: TGTGCCAGTAGTATAGACAGGGGGAGTCGCAATGAGCAGTTCTTC.

This clone was recorded once. The rearrangement uses TRBV27 and TRBJ2-5, with TRBD2 identical over 11 bases. The ends lost 5 bases at V and 1 base at J; junction bases unmatched: 6. Per the germline V gene, CDR1 is MNHEY and CDR2 is SMNVEV (reference sequence). The CDR3 consists of 16 residues. The CDR3 nucleotides read TGTGCCAGCAGTAAGCTAGCGGGGGGCGCCCAAGAGACCCAGTACTTC. Amino acids: CASSKLAGGAQETQYF.

The gene calls are TRBV28 and TRBJ1-6, with D perhaps matching TRBD1 (5 bases). CDR1 is MDHEN and CDR2 is SYDVKM in the germline V gene. This CDR3 comprises 11 residues. V was shortened by 6 bases and J by 17 bases, with 14 bases between the two germline ends. This chain's CDR3 is CASSLGPEFHF. DNA of the CDR3: TGTGCCAGCAGCCTGGGGCCGGAGTTCCACTTT.

The genes are TRBV2 and TRBJ1-5; D may be TRBD1 (6 bases). Germline-derived CDR1 and CDR2 are SNHLY and FYNNEI. V was clipped by 7 bases and J by 8 bases, with 15 bases between them. The CDR3 is made up of 13 amino acids. In DNA form, the CDR3 reads TGTGCCAGCACCGCGGGGGGCAGGGAGCCCCAGCATTTT. Encoded protein: CASTAGGREPQHF.

V and J are TRBV5-1 and TRBJ2-1, with 7 bases fitting TRBD2. Looked up from germline, CDR1 is SGHRS and CDR2 is YFSETQ. The V segment lost 0 bases and the J segment 8 bases; nucleotides outside the gene matches: 5. The CDR3 is made up of 14 amino acids. For the CDR3, the DNA is TGCGCCAGCAGCTTGGGGGTAGCGGGCGATGAGCAGTTCTTC. Its protein is CASSLGVAGDEQFF.

The DNA for the CDR3 is TGTGCCAGCAAAAACACAGGCGCAGAGACCCAGTACTTC. Protein: CASKNTGAETQYF. V and J are TRBV2 and TRBJ2-5, with a possible D match to TRBD1 (5 bases). Germline loops: CDR1 SNHLY, CDR2 FYNNEI. The CDR3 is made up of 13 amino acids. Trimming stripped 7 bases from V and 4 bases from J, with 13 bases between.

The chain recombines TRBV28 with TRBJ1-1; tentatively, D is TRBD1 (5 bases). The CDR3 sequence is 13 residues long. V dropped 7 bases and J dropped 11 bases, with 20 bases sitting between them. Germline V gene sequence: CDR1 MDHEN, CDR2 SYDVKM. The CDR3 DNA sequence: TGTGCCAGCAAGATAGCTCCGGACATCGGGGCTTTCTTT. Translated: CASKIAPDIGAFF.

The genes are TRBV7-6 and TRBJ2-3, with 7 bases identical to TRBD1. The V segment lost 5 bases and the J segment 0 bases; nucleotides outside the gene matches: 2. The CDR3 runs 14 residues. Germline V CDR1 and CDR2: SGHVS, FNYEAQ. Here the CDR3 reads CASSKGQSTDTQYF. The CDR3 DNA sequence: TGTGCCAGCAGCAAGGGACAGAGCACAGATACGCAGTATTTT.

The V call is TRBV6-5, the J call TRBJ1-1, with a possible D match to TRBD1 (5 bases). V was pared by 6 bases and J by 1 base, with 12 bases between. Germline values: CDR1 MNHEY, CDR2 SVGAGI. This CDR3 spans 14 amino acids. The chain's CDR3 is CASRYADKNTEAFF. The CDR3 bases are TGTGCCAGCAGGTATGCGGACAAGAACACTGAAGCTTTCTTT.

This chain connects TRBV7-9 to TRBJ2-5; TRBD2 aligns across 14 bases. Trimming at V came to 5 bases and at J to 4 bases, leaving 9 bases not matched to a gene. Germline V gives CDR1 SEHNR, CDR2 FQNEAQ (reference sequence). The CDR3 is 17 residues long. CDR3 amino acids: CASSATSGGAPGETQYF. CDR3 bases: TGTGCCAGCAGCGCGACTAGCGGGGGGGCCCCAGGAGAGACCCAGTACTTC.

This clone was observed a single time. The V gene is TRBV23-1, the J gene TRBJ1-2; a possible D gene is TRBD1 (6 bases). TRBV23-1 is an open reading frame, and its role is uncertain. V lost 8 bases and J 0 bases, leaving 16 bases between the germline ends. This CDR3 comprises 15 residues. The CDR3 nucleotides read TGCGCCAGCGTTGAGGGAGAGGGGGCTAACTATGGCTACACCTTC. Protein: CASVEGEGANYGYTF.

The gene calls are TRBV7-2 and TRBJ1-2, with TRBD1 identical over 11 bases. Germline CDR1 reads SGHTA; CDR2 reads FQGNSA. The CDR3 runs to 18 residues. The junction had 18 bases not matched to a gene; V was cut back by 5 bases and J by 7 bases. This CDR3 is CASSTSRTGGPKDSGYTF. CDR3 nucleotides: TGTGCCAGCAGCACAAGCCGGACAGGGGGCCCCAAGGACTCTGGCTACACCTTC.

The chain carries TRBV5-1 and TRBJ1-4, with 9 bases identical to TRBD1. Losses at the gene ends were 5 bases for V and 7 bases for J; bases not matched to a gene: 3. Germline assignment: CDR1 SGHRS and CDR2 YFSETQ. CDR3 length: 13 amino acids. The CDR3 is CASRDRGGEKLFF. DNA of the CDR3: TGCGCCAGCAGGGACAGGGGCGGTGAAAAACTGTTTTTT.

The gene calls are TRBV5-1 and TRBJ1-3; D not resolved. The CDR3 spans 16 residues. Trimming removed 4 bases from V and 5 bases from J, with 19 bases in between. Germline loops: CDR1 SGHRS, CDR2 YFSETQ. CDR3 DNA: TGCGCCAGCAGCCCCATATTCCCTAGTTCGAGAAACACCATATATTTT. This translates into CASSPIFPSSRNTIYF.

This chain links TRBV28 with TRBJ1-2; no clear D gene. Germline V lookup: CDR1 MDHEN, CDR2 SYDVKM. Trimming stripped 2 bases from V and 6 bases from J, with 10 bases between. CDR3 length: 13 amino acids. The CDR3 reads CASSLTGLNGYTF. CDR3 in DNA: TGTGCCAGCAGTTTAACGGGTCTGAATGGCTACACCTTC.

The rearrangement uses TRBV10-3 and TRBJ2-2; D is unresolved. CDR3 length equals 12 residues. The germline V gene encodes CDR1 ENHRY and CDR2 SYGVKD. Trimming pared 4 bases from V and 6 bases from J, leaving 6 bases between. The CDR3 reads CAISVAPGELFF. DNA for the CDR3: TGTGCCATCAGTGTGGCTCCCGGGGAGCTGTTTTTT.

This clone came up a few times. The rearrangement joins TRBV4-2 to TRBJ1-1; no reliable D call. The V end was cut by 2 bases, the J end by 3 bases, with 13 bases between. The CDR3 covers 15 residues. In germline, CDR1 is LGHNA, CDR2 YNFKEQ. In DNA form, the CDR3 reads TGTGCCAGCAGCCAATTCCTAATTGTGGACACTGAAGCTTTCTTT. Translating gives CASSQFLIVDTEAFF.

This chain connects TRBV9 to TRBJ2-5; tentatively, D is TRBD1 (7 bases). The J call is in doubt because the DNA end fits TRBJ2-7 better. The CDR3 is made up of 14 amino acids. Germline CDR1 is SGDLS and CDR2 is YYNGEE. The chain's CDR3 is CASSVVAGGYEQYF. The CDR3 nucleotides are TGTGCCAGCAGCGTAGTGGCAGGGGGGTACGAGCAGTACTTC.

CDR3 sequence reads: CASSYATSVNEQFF. The CDR3 DNA sequence: TGTGCCAGCAGTTACGCTACTAGCGTCAATGAGCAGTTCTTC. This chain uses TRBV6-5 with TRBJ2-1, with TRBD2 matching over 7 bases. Germline V gene lookup returns CDR1 MNHEY and CDR2 SVGAGI. The CDR3 is 14 amino acids. The J segment lost 6 bases and the V segment lost 2 bases, leaving 4 bases of the junction unmatched.

The rearrangement links TRBV5-4 to TRBJ1-1; D unclear. The ends were cut back, 1 base at V and 4 bases at J, with 5 bases in the middle. The CDR3 has 12 residues. Germline V lookup: CDR1 SGHNT, CDR2 YYREEE (reference sequence). CDR3 coding DNA: TGTGCCAGCAGCTTGTATTCCACTGAAGCTTTCTTT. It translates to CASSLYSTEAFF.

J is TRBJ1-3 and V is TRBV4-1; TRBD1 matches 8 bases. The CDR3 sequence is 17 residues long. After removal of 0 bases from V and 0 bases from J, the junction contained 4 bases not matched to a gene. The germline gives CDR1 MGHRA, CDR2 YSYEKL. The CDR3 here is CASSQDWTGPSGNTIYF. Here the CDR3 DNA reads TGCGCCAGCAGCCAAGATTGGACAGGGCCCTCTGGAAACACCATATATTTT.

This rearrangement joins TRBV19 to TRBJ2-3; D is unclear. The germline gives CDR1 LNHDA, CDR2 SQIVND (reference sequence). The length of the CDR3 is 14 residues. Trimming shortened V by 7 bases and J by 2 bases, and 13 bases separated the two germline ends. CDR3 DNA: TGTGCCAGTACCCTCGACGGGTACACAGATACGCAGTATTTT. It is translated as CASTLDGYTDTQYF.

The CDR3 here is CASSPWDRGYEQYF. CDR3 nucleotide sequence: TGTGCCAGCAGTCCTTGGGACAGGGGCTACGAGCAGTACTTC. The chain couples TRBV27 to TRBJ2-7, with 10 positions matching TRBD1. This CDR3 is built from 14 residues. CDR1 and CDR2 from the germline V gene are MNHEY and SMNVEV (reference sequence). Trimming at V came to 5 bases and at J to 3 bases, leaving 4 bases not matched to a gene.